Reported below is one T cell receptor (beta chain). Distinct nucleotide sequences in the sample also encode this CDR3. This sample stems from a study of memory CD4+ T cells and cytomegalovirus serostatus. Study summary: This sample comes from healthy Belgian adults, eight to ten CMV seropositive, 24 seronegative.

Measured with immunoSEQ multiplex PCR; TCRdb has only the in-frame clones, and not every one. Of 40,000 to 55,000 clones listed, roughly 72% are singletons. Single viable CD3+CD4+CD8-CD45RO+ cells were sorted as the memory CD4+ T cells. Serostatus was set by detecting CMV pp150, pp28, p38, p52 IgG. The CDR3 is made up of 12 amino acids. V lost 4 bases and J lost 5, with 7 bases in between. CDR1 and CDR2 (germline): MNHEY, SVGAGI. This chain links TRBV6-5 with TRBJ2-3; D not resolved. This clonotype was sampled from an adult in good health and CMV-seropositive. The sequenced material came from memory CD4+ T cells from blood. Here the CDR3 DNA reads TGTGCCAGCAGTTCCAGACGAGATACGCAGTATTTT. The encoded protein is CASSSRRDTQYF.